These T cell receptor beta chains were read from a single sample in a study of blood T cells in healthy people across ages. TCRdb fed the 5' RACE reads into MiXCR, producing one record per CDR3 protein. The sample consists of under 2 million distinct CDR3 sequences, almost 35% of them appearing once. Sequences were obtained from blood. The receptors were gathered from a woman in her twenties or thirties in good health. Each CDR3 is given with its conserved first and last residue. D genes are given only for firm matches. Clone size is shown for a subset of rows, as once, few, many or a class of expanded clone.

abundance,j_gene,d_gene,v_gene,CDR3aa,CDR3nt
NA,TRBJ2-1,TRBD2,TRBV6-6,CASRGGSIYNEQFF,TGTGCCAGCAGGGGCGGGAGTATCTACAATGAGCAGTTCTTC
few,TRBJ1-2,NA,TRBV29-1,CSAYWGNYGYTF,TGCAGCGCCTACTGGGGTAACTATGGCTACACCTTC
NA,TRBJ2-7,NA,TRBV27,CASSLSKGGPLYEQYF,TGTGCCAGCAGTTTATCGAAGGGGGGTCCCCTCTACGAGCAGTACTTC
NA,TRBJ1-2,TRBD1,TRBV2,CASSGGTASYGYTF,TGTGCCAGCAGTGGGGGGACAGCCTCCTATGGCTACACCTTC
NA,TRBJ2-1,TRBD2,TRBV15,CATSRAPSGRVGNEQFF,TGTGCCACCAGCAGAGCCCCGAGCGGGAGGGTTGGCAATGAGCAGTTCTTC
NA,TRBJ1-5,NA,TRBV19,CASSMGGDQPQHF,TGTGCCAGTAGTATGGGGGGAGATCAGCCCCAGCATTTT
few,TRBJ2-7,NA,TRBV20-1,CSATNLDSSYEQYF,TGCAGTGCTACCAACCTCGATAGCTCCTACGAGCAGTACTTC
few,TRBJ2-6,TRBD2,TRBV7-9,CASSRASGRSFSGANVLTF,TGTGCCAGCAGCAGGGCTAGCGGGAGGTCCTTCTCTGGGGCCAACGTCCTGACTTTC
few,TRBJ2-7,TRBD2,TRBV6-2/TRBV6-3,CASSYSSQRGGRFYEQYF,TGTGCCAGCAGTTACTCGAGCCAGCGGGGGGGCCGGTTTTACGAGCAGTACTTC
few,TRBJ2-7,NA,TRBV20-1,CSARDYPQTGKVYEQYF,TGCAGTGCTAGAGATTACCCCCAGACAGGAAAAGTCTACGAGCAGTACTTC
NA,TRBJ1-4,TRBD1,TRBV19,CASSILWDRDEKLFF,TGTGCCAGTAGTATCCTATGGGACAGGGATGAAAAACTGTTTTTT
few,TRBJ2-1,NA,TRBV9,CASSVWDSLANEQFF,TGTGCCAGCAGCGTATGGGACTCCCTGGCCAATGAGCAGTTCTTC
many,TRBJ2-7,TRBD1,TRBV29-1,CSAARTGSEQYF,TGCAGCGCCGCCAGGACAGGGTCCGAGCAGTACTTC
few,TRBJ2-3,TRBD1,TRBV7-2,CASSSDRGADTQYF,TGTGCCAGCAGTTCCGACAGGGGCGCAGATACGCAGTATTTT
many,TRBJ2-6,NA,TRBV4-1,CASSQEQGFTGANVLTF,TGCGCCAGCAGCCAAGAACAGGGTTTTACTGGGGCCAACGTCCTGACTTTC
few,TRBJ1-2,TRBD1,TRBV5-6,CASRTSGGPTNYGYTF,TGTGCCAGCCGGACCTCAGGGGGCCCGACTAACTATGGCTACACCTTC
many,TRBJ2-1,TRBD2,TRBV10-3,CAIKREGYSSYNEQFF,TGTGCCATCAAGCGGGAAGGCTATTCCTCCTACAATGAGCAGTTCTTC
many,TRBJ2-7,NA,TRBV5-1,CASSLGGTSYEQYF,TGTGCCAGCAGCTTAGGCGGGACCTCCTACGAGCAGTACTTC
many,TRBJ2-1,NA,TRBV29-1,CSVTLGLTAYNEQFF,TGCAGCGTCACCTTGGGCCTCACCGCATACAATGAGCAGTTCTTC
few,TRBJ2-3,NA,TRBV7-7,CASSLKLVSDTQYF,TGTGCCAGCAGCTTAAAGCTAGTATCAGATACGCAGTATTTT
NA,TRBJ2-5,TRBD2,TRBV29-1,CNPTAGGKRETQYF,TGCAACCCCACGGCGGGGGGAAAAAGGGAGACCCAGTACTTC
NA,TRBJ2-3,TRBD2,TRBV5-1,CTSSTGLAGVLDTQYF,TGCACCAGCAGCACGGGACTAGCGGGAGTATTAGATACGCAGTATTTT
NA,TRBJ2-1,NA,TRBV6-2/TRBV6-3,CASSYLGNSYNEQFF,TGTGCCAGCAGTTACTTAGGGAATTCCTACAATGAGCAGTTCTTC
NA,TRBJ2-7,TRBD1,TRBV5-6,CASSLAGTGVNEQYF,TGTGCCAGCAGCTTGGCAGGGACAGGGGTAAACGAGCAGTACTTC
NA,TRBJ2-5,NA,TRBV6-5,CASRRAETQYF,TGTGCCAGCAGGAGGGCAGAGACCCAGTACTTC
few,TRBJ2-1,TRBD2,TRBV12-3/TRBV12-4,CASSLGGGLVNNEQFF,TGTGCCAGCAGTCTAGGTGGGGGACTAGTGAACAATGAGCAGTTCTTC
NA,TRBJ1-2,NA,TRBV19,CASSRGTKAINYGYTF,TGTGCCAGTAGTAGAGGCACAAAGGCTATTAACTATGGCTACACCTTC
few,TRBJ1-6,NA,TRBV4-2,CASSQDQGRKGSPLHF,TGTGCCAGCAGCCAAGACCAGGGAAGGAAGGGGTCACCCCTCCACTTT
few,TRBJ1-6,NA,TRBV9,CASSALSGGSPLHF,TGTGCCAGCAGCGCCCTCTCGGGAGGTTCACCCCTCCACTTT
few,TRBJ2-2,NA,TRBV3-1,CASSQTLYTGELFF,TGTGCCAGCAGCCAGACACTCTACACCGGGGAGCTGTTTTTT
few,TRBJ2-7,NA,TRBV9,CASSVSGTTNYEQYF,TGTGCCAGCAGCGTATCAGGGACGACAAACTACGAGCAGTACTTC
few,TRBJ2-3,NA,TRBV5-4,CASSLGLHGGTDTQYF,TGTGCCAGCAGCTTGGGACTCCACGGGGGCACAGATACGCAGTATTTT
NA,TRBJ2-3,TRBD2,TRBV4-2,CASSPREVAGGPADTQYF,TGTGCCAGCAGCCCAAGGGAAGTAGCGGGAGGGCCGGCAGATACGCAGTATTTT
few,TRBJ1-2,NA,TRBV15,CATSRGQIGGGYTF,TGTGCCACCAGCAGAGGACAGATCGGGGGTGGCTACACCTTC
NA,TRBJ2-3,NA,TRBV10-3,CAISDYREKRDTQYF,TGTGCCATCAGTGACTACCGGGAGAAGAGAGATACGCAGTATTTT
NA,TRBJ2-3,TRBD2,TRBV2,CASSEREGRVGDTQYF,TGTGCCAGCAGTGAGCGGGAGGGCCGCGTTGGAGATACGCAGTATTTT
NA,TRBJ2-7,NA,TRBV6-1,CASSGGTQFYEQYF,TGTGCCAGCAGTGGAGGGACGCAGTTCTACGAGCAGTACTTC
few,TRBJ2-5,TRBD2,TRBV10-3,CAISLSGGRETQYF,TGTGCCATCAGTCTTAGCGGGGGTAGAGAGACCCAGTACTTC
many,TRBJ2-1,TRBD2,TRBV4-1,CASSQASLAGGFNEQFF,TGCGCCAGCAGCCAAGCGTCTCTAGCGGGGGGGTTCAATGAGCAGTTCTTC
NA,TRBJ2-3,TRBD2,TRBV7-9,CASSLAGLAVGTDTQYF,TGTGCCAGCAGCTTAGCGGGGCTAGCGGTTGGCACAGATACGCAGTATTTT
NA,TRBJ2-5,TRBD2,TRBV13,CASGGGRELRTQYF,TGTGCCAGCGGCGGCGGGAGAGAGCTGAGGACCCAGTACTTC
few,TRBJ2-1,NA,TRBV28,CASSLGWVNEQFF,TGTGCCAGCAGTTTGGGCTGGGTAAATGAGCAGTTCTTC
NA,TRBJ1-1,NA,TRBV12-3/TRBV12-4,CASSEDIVNTEAFF,TGTGCCAGCAGTGAGGACATTGTGAACACTGAAGCTTTCTTT
NA,TRBJ2-5,TRBD2,TRBV7-6,CASSPRTSGRAAETQYF,TGTGCCAGCAGCCCACGGACTAGCGGAAGGGCGGCAGAGACCCAGTACTTC
NA,TRBJ2-1,TRBD1,TRBV10-3,CAIRHGTGYNVQFF,TGTGCCATTAGACACGGGACAGGTTACAATGTGCAGTTCTTC
few,TRBJ2-7,TRBD2,TRBV27,CASSSTSGLGYEQYF,TGTGCCAGCAGTTCGACTAGCGGCTTAGGGTACGAGCAGTACTTC